This TCR beta chain came from a study of sequential checkpoint blockade in melanoma. Study-level background: Randomization was 1:1 between first-line nivolumab→ipilimumab and ipilimumab→nivolumab.

The CDR3 is made up of 13 amino acids. V was trimmed by 6 bases and J by 4 bases, leaving 16 bases between them. The germline CDR1 and CDR2 sequences are SQVTM and ANQGSEA. Stated treatment: randomized to nivolumab then ipilimumab (arm A) or the reverse (arm B). No patient had prior DNA-damaging chemotherapy. From thawed PBMCs, live CD3+CD8+ cells negative for CD19 and CD56 were sorted. The assay was immunoSEQ multiplex PCR, and TCRdb's table has in-frame clones only and misses some. The table lists a few thousand clones, about three quarters of them singletons. This specimen was CD8+ T cells sorted from blood (inferred from file names), taken from a patient given nivolumab and ipilimumab in sequence. This receptor was identified in a human donor with melanoma. The rearrangement links TRBV29-1 to TRBJ2-7, with TRBD2 as a possible D gene (6 bases). CDR3 coding DNA: TGCAGCGTGGCATATGCGCGGGATTACGAGCAGTACTTC. Translating gives CSVAYARDYEQYF.